Below, 29 T cell receptor beta chains from the same sample are listed, as sequenced in a study of T cell repertoires in ileal Crohn's disease. The method was immunoSEQ multiplex PCR; TCRdb's version includes in-frame clones alone and lacks a portion of them. The table lists 13,000 to 15,000 clones, 70% to 90% of them singletons. Sample: ileal tissue. The receptors here all came from an adult with Crohn's disease.

The rearrangement links TRBV27 to TRBJ1-4, with D hard to call. The germline CDR1 and CDR2 sequences are MNHEY and SMNVEV (reference sequence). The CDR3 extends over 15 amino acids. V gave up 0 bases and J gave up 4 bases, with 9 bases separating them. The CDR3: CASSLSRHGNEKLFF. CDR3 bases: TGTGCCAGCAGTTTATCGCGACATGGTAATGAAAAACTGTTTTTT.

The chain carries TRBV30 and TRBJ2-5; 7 nucleotides line up with TRBD1. Germline values: CDR1 GTSNPN, CDR2 SVGIG (reference sequence). The V segment lost 5 bases and the J segment 1 base; nucleotides outside the gene matches: 4. The CDR3 is 13 residues long. CDR3 DNA sequence: TGTGCCTGGCGGGACAGCGTCCAAGAGACCCAGTACTTC. Translating it yields CAWRDSVQETQYF.

The DNA of the CDR3 is TGTGCCAGCACCAAAATACAGGGGGGCAATCAGCCCCAGCATTTT. Amino acids: CASTKIQGGNQPQHF. This chain joins TRBV6-6 and TRBJ1-5; 8 bases match TRBD1. V lost 7 bases to trimming and J lost 2 bases; unmatched junction nucleotides: 7. CDR1 and CDR2 from the germline V gene are MNHNY and SVGAGI (reference sequence). The CDR3 loop spans 15 amino acids.

The chain recombines TRBV28 with TRBJ2-3, with 10 positions matching TRBD2. V was clipped by 4 bases and J by 1 base; unmatched bases: 2. The germline V gene encodes CDR1 MDHEN and CDR2 SYDVKM. The CDR3 has 15 amino acids. CDR3 nucleotide sequence: TGTGCCAGCAGTTCGCTAGCGGGGGGCACAGATACGCAGTATTTT. It codes for CASSSLAGGTDTQYF.

The CDR3 sequence is CASSQGHRTDTQYF. The CDR3 nucleotides read TGTGCCAGCAGCCAGGGACACCGCACAGATACGCAGTATTTT. The gene calls are TRBV13 and TRBJ2-3; tentative D call: TRBD1 (6 bases). V was trimmed by 5 bases and J by 1 base, leaving 10 bases between them. Germline lookup yields CDR1 PRHDT and CDR2 FYEKMQ (reference sequence). The CDR3 consists of 14 residues.

V gene TRBV5-4 combines with J gene TRBJ1-2; 8 nucleotides line up with TRBD1. This CDR3 comprises 14 residues. Per germline, CDR1 SGHNT and CDR2 YYREEE (reference sequence). The V gene end was trimmed by 4 bases and the J gene end by 5 bases; junction bases not matched to a gene: 7. The CDR3 spells CASSAPTGAYGYTF. The DNA of the CDR3 is TGTGCCAGCAGCGCCCCGACAGGGGCATATGGCTACACCTTC.

The genes are TRBV9 and TRBJ1-1; maybe TRBD1 (6 bases). The CDR3 is 16 amino acids. The germline V and J ends were trimmed by 0 bases and 1 base, with 13 bases remaining between them. Germline V gene sequence: CDR1 SGDLS, CDR2 YYNGEE. The CDR3 loop is CASSVAITGTNTEAFF. As DNA, the CDR3 is TGTGCCAGCAGCGTAGCTATTACAGGGACGAACACTGAAGCTTTCTTT. Drawing the rest from reference TRBV9 and TRBJ1-1, the complete variable domain is DSGVTQTPKHLITATGQRVTLRCSPRSGDLSVYWYQQSLDQGLQFLIQYYNGEERAKGNILERFSAQQFPDLHSELNLSSLELGDSALYFCASSVAITGTNTEAFFGQGTRLTVV.

The CDR3 DNA reads TGTGCCATGACTCAGGGGCAGGGGGATGGAAACACCATATATTTT. It is translated as CAMTQGQGDGNTIYF. This chain links TRBV10-3 with TRBJ1-3, with TRBD1 identical over 7 bases. The V gene's germline CDR1 is ENHRY and CDR2 SYGVKD. The V gene end was trimmed by 9 bases and the J gene end by 3 bases; junction bases not matched to a gene: 11. The CDR3 has 15 residues.

This sequence joins TRBV7-8 and TRBJ1-1; D may be TRBD1 (5 bases). The V and J ends lost 1 base and 5 bases respectively, with 11 bases between them. The CDR3 totals 14 residues. Germline V CDR1 and CDR2: SGHVS, FQNEAQ. The chain's CDR3 is CASSLDGGGTEAFF. The DNA of the CDR3 is TGTGCCAGCAGCTTAGATGGGGGGGGAACTGAAGCTTTCTTT.

This chain uses TRBV6-1 with TRBJ1-1, with 12 bases matching TRBD1. This CDR3 region has 15 residues. Germline V gene lookup returns CDR1 MNHNS and CDR2 SASEGT. The trim removed 5 bases at V and 7 bases at J, leaving 8 bases unmatched. DNA for the CDR3: TGTGCCAGCAGTCCCGGGACAGGGGGCCGGATTGAAGCTTTCTTT. Translating gives CASSPGTGGRIEAFF.

The gene calls are TRBV19 and TRBJ1-2; possible D gene TRBD1, 5 bases. V was cut by 3 bases and J by 3 bases, with 11 bases left in between. The CDR3 is made up of 14 amino acids. Germline V gene lookup returns CDR1 LNHDA and CDR2 SQIVND (reference sequence). CDR3 in amino acids: CASSMYRDYYGYTF. CDR3 sequence (DNA): TGTGCCAGTAGTATGTACCGGGACTACTATGGCTACACCTTC. Together with reference TRBV19 and TRBJ1-2, the CDR3 gives the full variable domain: DGGITQSPKYLFRKEGQNVTLSCEQNLNHDAMYWYRQDPGQGLRLIYYSQIVNDFQKGDIAEGYSVSREKKESFPLTVTSAQKNPTAFYLCASSMYRDYYGYTFGSGTRLTVV.

The rearrangement links TRBV29-1 to TRBJ2-7, with 7 positions matching TRBD1. The ends lost 4 bases at V and 5 bases at J; junction bases unmatched: 8. This CDR3 is built from 13 residues. From germline, CDR1 is SQVTM and CDR2 ANQGSEA. The CDR3 is CSVGRQGVDEQYF. As DNA, the CDR3 is TGCAGCGTTGGTCGGCAGGGGGTCGACGAGCAGTACTTC.

The chain couples TRBV6-5 to TRBJ1-4, with 7 bases identical to TRBD1. This CDR3 is built from 15 residues. V was pared by 5 bases and J by 8 bases, with 11 bases of the junction left unmatched. Germline loops: CDR1 MNHEY, CDR2 SVGAGI. The CDR3 DNA is TGTGCCAGCAGTGGTAGACAGGGACGAGACGAAAAACTGTTTTTT. It yields the protein CASSGRQGRDEKLFF.

This clone is a singleton in its sample. This chain links TRBV6-5 with TRBJ1-6; 11 bases align to TRBD1. The CDR3 is 15 residues long. J was trimmed by 9 bases and V by 7 bases; bases with no gene match: 8. Looked up from germline, CDR1 is MNHEY and CDR2 is SVGAGI. CDR3 nucleotide sequence: TGTGCCAGCACCACTACCGGGACAGGGGGTTCACCCCTCCACTTT. It codes for CASTTTGTGGSPLHF.

This chain uses TRBV10-2 with TRBJ2-7; 10 bases agree with TRBD1. The CDR3 is 14 amino acids. Trimming at V came to 8 bases and at J to 2 bases, leaving 6 bases not matched to a gene. Germline CDR1 reads WSHSY; CDR2 reads SAAADI. The CDR3 is CASRPGQGTYEQYF. DNA of the CDR3: TGCGCCAGCCGCCCGGGACAGGGGACCTACGAGCAGTACTTC.

This chain uses TRBV7-8 with TRBJ2-7, with 10 bases that match TRBD1. Germline V gene data show CDR1 as SGHVS and CDR2 as FQNEAQ. V shed 3 bases, J shed 2 bases, and the junction held 4 bases outside the gene matches. This CDR3 contains 15 residues. CDR3 in DNA: TGTGCCAGCAGCTTTGCCGGGACAGGGGCCTACGAGCAGTACTTC. Its translation is CASSFAGTGAYEQYF.

This clone was picked up a small number of times. V is TRBV7-8 and J is TRBJ1-1; 7 bases match TRBD1. Unmatched junction bases numbered 9, after V lost 5 bases and J lost 3 bases. This CDR3 is 15 amino acids long. CDR1 and CDR2 (germline): SGHVS, FQNEAQ. This CDR3 is CASSPRDSWDTEAFF. The CDR3 DNA reads as TGTGCCAGCAGCCCGCGGGACAGTTGGGACACTGAAGCTTTCTTT.

The table lists this clone with a few counts. V usage is TRBV5-4 and J usage is TRBJ1-1, with D unclear. This CDR3 region has 13 residues. V lost 0 bases and J lost 1, with 4 bases in between. Germline CDR1 is SGHNT and CDR2 is YYREEE (reference sequence). CDR3 sequence: CASSLDRNTEAFF. CDR3 bases: TGTGCCAGCAGCTTGGACAGGAACACTGAAGCTTTCTTT.

The chain links TRBV6-5 to TRBJ1-1; D is possibly TRBD1 (5 bases). The CDR3 sequence is 15 residues long. The germline CDR1 and CDR2 sequences are MNHEY and SVGAGI. Trimming took off 8 bases at V and 0 bases at J, with 16 bases between the two ends. In DNA form, the CDR3 reads TGTGCCAGCTCTCGGGACGGGAGCATGAACACTGAAGCTTTCTTT. This codes for CASSRDGSMNTEAFF.

This clone is a singleton in its sample. The chain links TRBV7-2 to TRBJ2-3; D remains unclear. Germline loops: CDR1 SGHTA, CDR2 FQGNSA. The CDR3 length is 15 residues. The V and J ends lost 4 bases and 2 bases respectively, with 13 bases between them. This chain's CDR3 is CASSSPRVVTDTQYF. The CDR3 coding sequence is TGTGCCAGCAGCTCCCCTCGGGTGGTCACAGATACGCAGTATTTT.

The chain uses TRBV14 and TRBJ2-1; 7 bases are a match to TRBD1. With 0 bases clipped from V and 4 bases from J, the junction kept 6 bases outside the gene matches. Germline loops: CDR1 SGHDN, CDR2 FVKESK. The CDR3 runs 16 residues. The CDR3: CASSQEVGTEYNEQFF. The CDR3 region has the DNA TGTGCCAGCAGCCAAGAGGTAGGGACAGAATACAATGAGCAGTTCTTC.

The rearrangement uses TRBV7-8 and TRBJ2-7; 10 bases agree with TRBD2. This CDR3 has 14 residues. J lost 4 bases, V lost 2 bases, and 2 bases had no gene match. CDR1 and CDR2 from the germline V gene are SGHVS and FQNEAQ. The CDR3 DNA reads as TGTGCCAGCAGCTTATCTAGCGGGAGTTACGAGCAGTACTTC. Translated: CASSLSSGSYEQYF.

The gene calls are TRBV6-6 and TRBJ1-1; possibly TRBD1 for D (5 bases). V lost 3 bases and J 4 bases, leaving 15 bases between the germline ends. There are 15 residues in the CDR3. Germline V gives CDR1 MNHNY, CDR2 SVGAGI (reference sequence). The CDR3 protein is CASSYVGAWGTEAFF. DNA of the CDR3: TGTGCCAGCAGTTATGTAGGGGCGTGGGGCACTGAAGCTTTCTTT.

This chain joins TRBV5-4 and TRBJ2-5; D is perhaps TRBD2 (6 bases). V was trimmed by 3 bases and J by 2 bases, leaving 20 bases between them. The CDR3 is 17 residues long. CDR1 is SGHNT, CDR2 YYREEE, per germline (reference sequence). CDR3 sequence reads: CASSSRTSGPLQETQYF. CDR3 in DNA: TGTGCCAGCAGCTCCCGTACCAGCGGGCCCCTACAAGAGACCCAGTACTTC.

This clone was observed a handful of times. The chain carries TRBV19 and TRBJ1-3; D might be TRBD1 (6 bases). Germline lookup yields CDR1 LNHDA and CDR2 SQIVND (reference sequence). The CDR3 spans 17 residues. V gave up 5 bases and J gave up 0 bases, with 17 bases separating them. Here the CDR3 reads CASSLRQATGSGNTIYF. Here the CDR3 DNA reads TGTGCCAGTAGTCTACGACAGGCCACAGGCTCTGGAAACACCATATATTTT.

The V call is TRBV4-2, the J call TRBJ2-3; no definite D call. Germline V CDR1 and CDR2: LGHNA, YNFKEQ. This CDR3 comprises 16 residues. The V gene lost 0 bases and the J gene lost 4 bases, with 14 bases spanning the gap. The CDR3 sequence is CASSQDRSPRADTQYF. In DNA, the CDR3 is TGTGCCAGCAGCCAAGATAGGAGCCCCCGCGCAGATACGCAGTATTTT.

This chain connects TRBV11-2 to TRBJ2-1; 8 bases align to TRBD2. The CDR3 is 16 amino acids. J gave up 9 bases and V 1 base, and 11 bases lay outside the gene matches. The germline V gene has CDR1 SGHAT and CDR2 FQNNGV. This CDR3 reads CASSLGRAGGAGEQFF. Written as DNA, the CDR3 is TGTGCCAGCAGCTTAGGGAGGGCGGGGGGAGCAGGTGAGCAGTTCTTC.

The chain recombines TRBV6-5 with TRBJ1-5; tentative D call: TRBD1 (6 bases). The V and J ends lost 7 bases and 7 bases respectively, with 17 bases between them. The CDR3 has 14 residues. CDR1 is MNHEY, CDR2 SVGAGI, per germline. The CDR3 is CASTLGGAGQPQHF. In DNA, the CDR3 is TGTGCCAGCACCCTCGGGGGGGCAGGGCAGCCCCAGCATTTT.

The count of this clone is one. This rearrangement joins TRBV2 to TRBJ1-2, with unresolved D. V was trimmed by 5 bases and J by 3 bases, leaving 7 bases between them. The CDR3 runs to 12 residues. Germline V gene lookup returns CDR1 SNHLY and CDR2 FYNNEI. This CDR3 reads CASSYSDYGYTF. Written as DNA, the CDR3 is TGTGCCAGCAGTTACTCGGACTATGGCTACACCTTC.